This TCR beta chain stems from a study of cytomegalovirus exposure and HLA in healthy donors. Across the study: The early release's HLA-typed donors yielded 65 million to 85 million unique TCRs. Points from the study as a whole: Most of the CMV-associated TCR beta chains (in a later analysis) appeared to be HLA-restricted.

The germline V gene has CDR1 MNHNS and CDR2 SASEGT. CDR3 length equals 14 residues. With 6 bases clipped from V and 2 bases from J, the junction kept 3 bases outside the gene matches. PCR used 60 Vbeta primers and 13 Jbeta primers. How the authors handled the data: In a later analysis, 75 million to 95 million unique TCR beta chains included roughly 11 million shared by two or more donors. TCRdb's copy holds only in-frame clones and misses some; the assay was immunoSEQ multiplex PCR. V and J calls and clone size are as listed in that table; D and trimming were resolved from the DNA. The sample yields about 130,000 clones, approximately 10% seen once. This clone turned up a few times. Antigen specificity is unknown.

The chain links TRBV6-1 to TRBJ1-5, with 8 bases lining up with TRBD1. The sequenced sample was PBMCs. The sequence derives from a woman under 30 in good health and CMV-seropositive. CDR3 in DNA: TGTGCCAGCAGGGCAGGGGGCGGCAATCAGCCCCAGCATTTT. It translates to CASRAGGGNQPQHF.